The following is a T cell receptor (beta chain) sequence with its context. Its antigen is as yet unknown. This specimen comes from a study of T cell responses to AZD1222 COVID-19 vaccine. Study-wide context: Pooled samples include second doses given at about 4 or 12 weeks. Study results and limitations: In a largely white British group with more females than males, clonal diversity was possibly underestimated.

The germline V gene has CDR1 SEHNR and CDR2 FQNEAQ (reference sequence). The ends lost 5 bases at V and 0 bases at J; junction bases unmatched: 11. The CDR3 has 17 residues. Some clones are missing from TCRdb's copy, which holds only in-frame ones; the method was immunoSEQ multiplex PCR. Of roughly 120,000 clones in the sample, more than 75% were seen once. The specimen comprised peripheral blood, sampled on day 0 of AZD1222 vaccination. The rearrangement uses TRBV7-9 and TRBJ2-3; the match to TRBD2 covers 7 bases. This TCR was sampled from an adult in good health. CDR3 protein: CASSIWASGSSTDTQYF. CDR3 in DNA: TGTGCCAGCAGCATTTGGGCTAGCGGCTCTAGCACAGATACGCAGTATTTT.